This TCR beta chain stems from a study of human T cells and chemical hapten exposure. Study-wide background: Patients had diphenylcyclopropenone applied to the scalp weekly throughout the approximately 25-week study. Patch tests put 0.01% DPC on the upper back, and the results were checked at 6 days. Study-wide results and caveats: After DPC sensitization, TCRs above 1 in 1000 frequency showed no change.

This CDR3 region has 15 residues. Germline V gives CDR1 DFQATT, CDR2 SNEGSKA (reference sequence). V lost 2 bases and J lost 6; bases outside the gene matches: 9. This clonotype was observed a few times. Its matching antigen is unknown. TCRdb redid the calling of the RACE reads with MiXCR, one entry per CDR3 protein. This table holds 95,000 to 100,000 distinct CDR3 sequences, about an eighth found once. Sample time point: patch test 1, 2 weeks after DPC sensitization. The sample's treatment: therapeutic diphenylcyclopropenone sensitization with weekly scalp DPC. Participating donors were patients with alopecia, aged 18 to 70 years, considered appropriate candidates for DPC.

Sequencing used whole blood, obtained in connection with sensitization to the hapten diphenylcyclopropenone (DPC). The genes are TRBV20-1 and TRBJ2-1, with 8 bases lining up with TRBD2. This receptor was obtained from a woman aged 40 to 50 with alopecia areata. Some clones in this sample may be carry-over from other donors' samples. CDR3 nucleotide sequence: TGCAGTGCTAGACCGCGGGGAGCGGGAGCCAATGAGCAGTTCTTC. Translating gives CSARPRGAGANEQFF.